This T cell receptor beta chain was recovered during a study of early stage breast cancer tumors. Turning to the study itself: Among around 12 ER+/PR+/HER2- tumors, eight were ductal, four lobular. Study results and caveats: Comparing each tissue with blood distinguished tumor from normal in 14 of 16 patients.

The CDR3 contains 15 residues. The V end was cut by 4 bases, the J end by 2 bases, with 15 bases between. Germline CDR1 and CDR2: MGHRA and YSYEKL. Profiled with immunoSEQ multiplex PCR; TCRdb holds only in-frame clones, not every one. There are roughly 14,000 clones in the sample; approximately 88% occur only once, and 4.9% lies in the top ten. On this clone itself: Its antigen is still unknown.

The V call is TRBV4-1, the J call TRBJ2-7, with D perhaps matching TRBD2 (6 bases). The sequence came from a person aged 30 to 40 with breast cancer. The sample comprised normal breast tissue next to the tumor. This CDR3 reads CASSPPGGKPYEQYF. The CDR3 DNA is TGCGCCAGCAGCCCTCCCGGCGGGAAACCCTACGAGCAGTACTTC.